Included here is one TCR beta chain sequence, with context. No cognate antigen has been identified for it. The sample holds no much larger clone one base away, and base qualities are not on file. CDR1 WSHSY and CDR2 SAAADI were looked up in the germline V gene. Germline trimming: 5 bases from V, 6 bases from J; junction bases outside gene matches: 5. The CDR3 covers 13 residues, taking in both the cysteine and the phenylalanine. The kept DNA is CDR3 alone, 39 bases in frame from the first base. Collaborating institutions collected whole blood in K2EDTA tubes following their own protocols. For TCRbeta analysis, collaborators shipped samples in one of three forms: frozen whole blood, isolated PBMCs, or DNA extracted from either of those sample types. This sample stems from a study of blood T cell repertoires in COVID-19 (dated by TCRdb to 2018 to 2020). Regarding the study in general: Samples covering the acute and convalescent phases of COVID-19 were provided by collaborators in the United States, Italy and Spain. The material from the prospective study consisted of cDNA or gDNA derived from T cells, B-cell-depleted T cells, or PBMCs. Subjects who had been exposed to COVID-19, were actively infected with it, or had recovered from it provided the deeply sampled blood TCRbeta repertoires that made up the dataset. The repertoires were released in a freely available public database intended as a resource for research on the immune response to SARS-CoV-2. Samples were obtained from the ongoing ImmuneRACE study (first 160 participants) and from about 1,300 subjects provided by 6 global collaborators. Sample metadata almost always included a de-identified subject ID, COVID-19 status, age in years and sex. Where HLA class I and class II types were available, the types were taken from metadata supplied by the sample provider, not from assay-based typing. Summary of the overall study and its limitations: The amount of clinical and demographic metadata varied by source and participant and was provided uncurated.

The immunoSEQ Assay, a bias-controlled multiplex PCR, was used to amplify TCRbeta CDR3 regions from genomic DNA. As for the original processing: Within the assay, amplification of reference gene primers was used to estimate how many nucleated cells each sample contained. Sequence reads were collapsed and filtered to measure the absolute abundance of every unique TCRbeta CDR3 rearrangement. Productive Simpson clonality was computed per sample as the square root of Simpson's diversity index over productive rearrangements. What TCRdb holds here is the immuneACCESS table cut down to in-frame rearrangements. Part of the clones is not present; checked against another copy, under half of the missing clones reflect an unresolved V gene, and the others are unexplained. V, J and clone size derive from that table, while D and trimming were established from the DNA sequence. Here the sample has around 60,000 clones; roughly 79% occur a single time. Jointly, the top ten make up under 30% of the sample.

The V gene is TRBV10-2 and the J gene is TRBJ2-5; TRBD2 lines up with 8 middle nucleotides. Sequenced input: peripheral blood. The TCR comes from a woman of 80 years or more with active or convalescent COVID-19. Here is the DNA: TGCGCCAGCAGTCCAAGCGGGGGAAAGACCCAGTACTTC. Its protein product is CASSPSGGKTQYF.